This entry describes one T cell receptor (beta chain). Antigen: not known. The sample comes from a study of long-term antiretroviral therapy in people with HIV. Study-wide background: The earliest specimens came about a decade ahead of the 2015 immediate-ART recommendation.

The CDR3 has 14 residues. Germline V lookup: CDR1 MDHEN, CDR2 SYDVKM. The V segment lost 6 bases and the J segment 2 bases; nucleotides outside the gene matches: 4. immunoSEQ v3.0 was run at survey level. Sequenced by immunoSEQ multiplex PCR; TCRdb stores in-frame clones only, minus some. The sample yields tens of thousands of clones, roughly 87% seen once. None of the participants with HIV were treated outside the United States. Study results and caveats: Patients on ART gained diversity, which nonetheless stayed below transplant donor controls. All blood samples came from the years 2004 to 2017, possibly under older ART regimens.

The clonotype originates from a man in his forties or fifties with HIV. Sequenced here: unsorted PBMCs, sampled 2 years after starting antiretroviral therapy. J is TRBJ2-5 and V is TRBV28; 9 positions agree with TRBD2. CDR3 sequence reads: CASRPAGGQETQYF. The CDR3 nucleotides read TGTGCCAGCAGACCCGCGGGGGGGCAAGAGACCCAGTACTTC.